This T cell receptor (beta chain) was sequenced for a study of blood T cell repertoires in COVID-19. Study-wide context: Researchers got acute and convalescent COVID-19 samples from the United States, Italy and Spain. PBMCs, B-cell-depleted T cells, or T cells provided the cDNA or gDNA that made up the material.

In the original workflow: Estimation of nucleated cell counts relied on the amplification of reference gene primers. Using immunoSEQ multiplex PCR, the repertoire was profiled, and TCRdb retains in-frame clones only, with some absent. The V and J calls and clone size are taken from that table; D and trimming were inferred from the DNA. The sample contains 30,000 to 40,000 clones, 83% of which appear only once. CDR3 length: 16 residues. Per germline, CDR1 SGHRS and CDR2 YFSETQ. With 4 bases clipped from V and 3 bases from J, the junction kept 7 bases outside the gene matches. This clone came up a few times.

Sequencing was carried out using peripheral blood. The source of this sequence is a man aged 45-65 years with acute or convalescent COVID-19. The V call is TRBV5-1, the J call TRBJ1-6, with TRBD1 matching 7 bases. The CDR3 region is CASSPSGQVYNSPLHF. For the CDR3, the DNA is TGCGCCAGCAGCCCTTCCGGACAGGTCTATAATTCACCCCTCCACTTT.